Shown below are 12 T cell receptor beta chains from a single sample sequenced in a study of T cells in Graves' hyperthyroidism and ophthalmopathy (dated by TCRdb to about 2019). The library relied on multiplex PCR. The sequencer was an Illumina HiSeq 2000. Amplification of TCR beta CDR3 regions was carried out from RNA transcripts. For the first round of RT-PCR on the TCR CDR3, the HTBI primer set was used together with the Qiagen OneStep RT-PCR kit. TCRdb reprocessed the public reads (quality trimming at Q25 with fastp, clone calling with MiXCR) and kept in-frame beta chains. Every entry covers one CDR3 protein and lists the most common genes and DNA from its rows. The table for this sample lists about 360,000 distinct CDR3 sequences; roughly 13% of them were counted only once. The top ten clonotypes cover over 8.5% of the sample. Sequenced input: blood. The source of these receptors is a woman under 30 with Graves' hyperthyroidism.

There are many counts of this clonotype. The rearrangement uses TRBV28 and TRBJ1-2; D unclear. The CDR3 spans 13 residues. From germline, CDR1 is MDHEN and CDR2 SYDVKM. Trimming removed 3 bases at V and 3 bases at J, with 8 bases between. The CDR3 DNA sequence: TGTGCCAGCAGTTTTCCGGGGTACTATGGCTACACCTTC. Translating it yields CASSFPGYYGYTF.

This clonotype was detected only once. The rearrangement uses TRBV4-1 and TRBJ1-2; D is uncertain. Per the germline V gene, CDR1 is MGHRA and CDR2 is YSYEKL. Trimming removed 1 base at V and 2 bases at J, with 11 bases between. The CDR3 loop spans 15 amino acids. The CDR3 bases are TGCGCCAGCAGCCAAGTGGTGCCCAGAAACTATGGCTACACCTTC. Its protein product is CASSQVVPRNYGYTF.

In regard to this clonotype: A much larger clone differs by one base, so this may be a read error. The CDR3 end shows no conserved phenylalanine or tryptophan, and so a read error is likely. This chain uses TRBV18 with TRBJ2-6; perhaps D is TRBD1 or TRBD2 (5 bases each). Germline CDR1 is KGHSH and CDR2 is LQKENI. This CDR3 has 16 amino acids. Trimming removed 4 bases from V and 0 bases from J, with 10 bases in between. The CDR3: CASSLRDGSGANVLTL. DNA for the CDR3: TGTGCCAGCTCACTCCGGGACGGCTCTGGGGCCAACGTCCTGACTCTC.

The rearrangement links TRBV6-2 or TRBV6-3 to TRBJ1-6; D uncertain. The CDR3 spans 15 residues. Germline V gene sequence: CDR1 MNHEY, CDR2 SVGEGT. V gave up 5 bases and J gave up 2 bases, with 10 bases separating them. As DNA, the CDR3 is TGTGCCAGCAGTCCAAGGATAACCTATAATTCACCCCTCCACTTT. It is translated as CASSPRITYNSPLHF.

In its sample, this clonotype was seen many times. The rearrangement joins TRBV7-8 to TRBJ2-6; D gene uncertain. Germline CDR1 is SGHVS and CDR2 is FQNEAQ. V was pared by 0 bases and J by 2 bases, with 8 bases between. The CDR3 has 16 amino acids. This chain's CDR3 is CASSLAGLTGANVLTF. The CDR3 region has the DNA TGTGCCAGCAGCTTAGCTGGTTTAACTGGGGCCAACGTCCTGACTTTC. Drawing the rest from reference TRBV7-8 and TRBJ2-6, the complete variable domain is GAGVSQSPRYKVAKRGQDVALRCDPISGHVSLFWYQQALGQGPEFLTYFQNEAQLDKSGLPSDRFFAERPEGSVSTLKIQRTQQEDSAVYLCASSLAGLTGANVLTFGAGSRLTVL.

This clonotype was seen at least ten times. The chain joins TRBV5-1 to TRBJ2-1; 10 nucleotides line up with TRBD1. After removal of 4 bases from V and 10 bases from J, the junction contained 5 bases not matched to a gene. The CDR3 loop spans 13 amino acids. Germline V gene sequence: CDR1 SGHRS, CDR2 YFSETQ. In nucleotides, the CDR3 is TGCGCCAGCAGCACCCGGACAGGGGGGGAGCAGTTCTTC. Protein product: CASSTRTGGEQFF.

The rearrangement uses TRBV24-1 and TRBJ1-2; D is unclear. The CDR3 has 15 amino acids. Germline values: CDR1 KGHDR, CDR2 SFDVKD. Trimming took off 5 bases at V and 0 bases at J, with 12 bases between the two ends. As DNA, the CDR3 is TGTGCCACCAGTGGTGCAGGCCCAGCTAACTATGGCTACACCTTC. This sequence encodes CATSGAGPANYGYTF.

This clonotype was observed at least ten times. Here the CDR3 reads CASSLFRTGRNEQFF. The CDR3 nucleotides read TGTGCCAGCAGCTTATTCAGGACAGGGCGGAATGAGCAGTTCTTC. J is TRBJ2-1 and V is TRBV11-2; 8 nucleotides match TRBD1. Germline V lookup: CDR1 SGHAT, CDR2 FQNNGV. The CDR3 has 15 amino acids. With 2 bases clipped from V and 7 bases from J, the junction kept 7 bases outside the gene matches. Variable domain in full (rest from reference TRBV11-2 and TRBJ2-1): EAGVAQSPRYKIIEKRQSVAFWCNPISGHATLYWYQQILGQGPKLLIQFQNNGVVDDSQLPKDRFSAERLKGVDSTLKIQPAKLEDSAVYLCASSLFRTGRNEQFFGPGTRLTVL.

The chain couples TRBV6-5 to TRBJ2-7; TRBD2 matches at 7 bases. Germline loops: CDR1 MNHEY, CDR2 SVGAGI. After removal of 0 bases from V and 1 base from J, the junction contained 3 bases not matched to a gene. CDR3 length: 15 residues. This CDR3 is CASSYSPGGSYEQYF. CDR3 in DNA: TGTGCCAGCAGTTACTCACCGGGAGGATCCTACGAGCAGTACTTC.

Concerning this clonotype: Germline and junction disagree at one end, which may indicate a read error. The chain is built from TRBV9 and TRBJ2-3; 9 nucleotides match TRBD1. Per the germline V gene, CDR1 is SGDLS and CDR2 is YYNGEE. The CDR3 extends over 16 amino acids. CDR3 bases: TGCGCCAGCAGCGCGTGGCCGGGACAGGGATCAGATACGCAGTATTTT. This sequence encodes CASSAWPGQGSDTQYF.

This clonotype was counted ten times or more. This CDR3 reads CASSFSGDQPQHF. CDR3 bases: TGTGCCAGCAGTTTTTCAGGGGATCAGCCCCAGCATTTT. The chain has TRBV12-3 or TRBV12-4 and TRBJ1-5; possible D gene TRBD1, 6 bases. Trimming took 3 bases from V and 5 from J, leaving 8 bases between them. This CDR3 has 13 residues.

This clonotype was counted many times. For the CDR3, the DNA is TGTGCCAGCAGTTCCCGACAGGGGGTTTCCACCTACGAGCAGTACTTC. Amino acids: CASSSRQGVSTYEQYF. The chain has TRBV6-1 and TRBJ2-7; 9 bases align to TRBD1. Unmatched junction bases numbered 10, after V lost 5 bases and J lost 2 bases. CDR3 length: 16 amino acids. Germline V lookup: CDR1 MNHNS, CDR2 SASEGT.